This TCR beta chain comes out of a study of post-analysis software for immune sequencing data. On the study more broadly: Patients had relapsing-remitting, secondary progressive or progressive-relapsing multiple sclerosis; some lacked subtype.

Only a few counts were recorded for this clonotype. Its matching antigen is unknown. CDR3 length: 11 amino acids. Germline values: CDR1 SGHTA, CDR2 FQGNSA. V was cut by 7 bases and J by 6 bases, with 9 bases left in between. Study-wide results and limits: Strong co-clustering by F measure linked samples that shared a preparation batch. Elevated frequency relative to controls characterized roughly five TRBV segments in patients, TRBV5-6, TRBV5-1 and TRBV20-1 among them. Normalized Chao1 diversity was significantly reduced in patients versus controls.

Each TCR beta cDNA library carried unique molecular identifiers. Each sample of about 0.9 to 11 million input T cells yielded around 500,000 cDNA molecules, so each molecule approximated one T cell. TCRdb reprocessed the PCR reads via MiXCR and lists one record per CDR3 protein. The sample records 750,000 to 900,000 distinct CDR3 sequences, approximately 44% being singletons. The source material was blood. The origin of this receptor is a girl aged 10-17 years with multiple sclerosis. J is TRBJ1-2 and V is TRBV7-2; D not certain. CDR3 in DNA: TGTGCCAGCAATGCCGCGAATGGCTACACCTTC. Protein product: CASNAANGYTF. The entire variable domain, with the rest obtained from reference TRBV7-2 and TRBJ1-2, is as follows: GAGVSQSPSNKVTEKGKDVELRCDPISGHTALYWYRQSLGQGLEFLIYFQGNSAPDKSGLPSDRFSAERTGGSVSTLTIQRTQQEDSAVYLCASNAANGYTFGSGTRLTVV.